This TCR beta chain was sequenced in a study of blood T cells in healthy people across ages (dated by TCRdb to 2013 to 2016). Background for the entire study: In model experiments, template switching captured about one uniquely barcoded TCR beta cDNA molecule for every two T cells. The donors were divided into four age groups: young (average around 15 years), middle-aged (approximately 39), aged (approximately 62) and long-lived (about 90). To avoid experimental bias, donors of different ages were spread randomly across the sequencing lanes. Two additional independent replicas of 1 million unique cDNA reads from the same blood draw were analyzed for two donors (one aged 18 to 30 and one aged 80 or older). Age-related changes in TCR beta repertoire diversity were measured in the study by deep sequencing normalized with unique cDNA molecular identifiers.

Results the study describes overall, beyond this receptor: Observed TCR beta diversity per million T cells fell roughly linearly with age, and a significant reduction was already apparent by age about 36. Observed TCR beta diversity correlated strongly with the percentage of naive T cells measured by flow cytometry. Compared with the aged group, the long-lived group had more naive CD4+ T cells, fewer expanded clones and increased TCR diversity, a pattern suggesting age selection. Donor CMV infection status was unknown, potentially confounding age-related changes in expanded clonotypes. Estimates of total diversity based on one million sequenced T cells were considered lower bounds and underestimates. Conclusive comparison of naive and antigen-experienced compartments was prevented by the profiling of bulk unsorted PBMCs.

The approximately 39 donors, aged about 6 to 100 years, were systemically healthy Caucasian individuals from Russia. Approximately 9.3 milliliters of peripheral blood were drawn from each donor into EDTA-treated Vacutainer tubes. Ficoll-Paque density-gradient centrifugation was used to isolate PBMCs, with at least 7 million per sample. Trizol reagent was used to extract total RNA from the PBMCs, yielding at least 6 micrograms per sample. For every donor, flow cytometry on a PBMC aliquot measured the percentage of naive CD45RAhigh/CD27high T cells. Libraries were made using 5' RACE. Sequencing was performed on an Illumina HiSeq 2500. A second PCR of 7 to 11 cycles was performed with a sample-barcoded 5' primer and a J-beta primer mix. A template-switch 5' adaptor carrying 12 random nucleotides introduced a unique molecular identifier onto each TCR beta cDNA molecule. At least 2.5 million CDR3-containing paired-end reads were obtained from each sample. All of the RNA was converted into first-strand cDNA using the Mint cDNA synthesis kit, with a TRBC-specific oligonucleotide serving as the primer. All cDNA was treated with uracil-DNA glycosylase and then went through a first 18-cycle PCR with the universal primers M1SS and BC2_uni_R. As for how the authors treated the data: Normalization of each sample was performed by random selection of 1 million high-quality reads, each carrying a distinct molecular identifier. Instead of being binned into consensus sequences, reads with shared molecular identifiers were discarded. MiTCR, with a Q25 quality threshold and the strictest error-elimination algorithm, was used for CDR3 identification, clonotype clustering and error correction. Lower-bound total TCR beta diversity was estimated with a nonparametric unseen species model using Euler transformation. TCRdb reprocessed the public reads (quality trimming at Q25 with fastp, clone calling with MiXCR) and kept in-frame beta chains. Rows with one shared CDR3 protein collapse into an entry with the most common genes and DNA. These V and J calls are TCRdb output, not the study's own analysis. The table for this sample lists fewer than 700,000 distinct CDR3 sequences; roughly two fifths of them were counted only once. The ten largest make up approximately 29% of the sample.

Details on this clonotype: There is no known antigen for this receptor. No much larger clonotype is one base removed from it; base qualities were not supplied.

From the germline V gene, CDR1 is SGHTA and CDR2 is FQGNSA. Reading from cysteine to phenylalanine, the CDR3 counts 15 amino acids. Here the CDR3 DNA is all that survives: 45 bases in frame from base 1. Trimming leaves V shorter by 5 bases and J shorter by 1 base, with the junction holding 2 bases beyond the gene matches. In this chain, TRBV7-2 is recombined with TRBJ2-5, and TRBD1 aligns with 12 junction nucleotides. The sample was blood. The source is an elderly man in good health. The nucleotide sequence reads as follows: TGTGCCAGCAGCCGGGGACAGGGGGCCCAAGAGACCCAGTACTTC. Its protein product is CASSRGQGAQETQYF. Reference TRBV7-2 and TRBJ2-5 genes cover what lies past the CDR3, so the full variable domain is GAGVSQSPSNKVTEKGKDVELRCDPISGHTALYWYRQSLGQGLEFLIYFQGNSAPDKSGLPSDRFSAERTGGSVSTLTIQRTQQEDSAVYLCASSRGQGAQETQYFGPGTRLLVL.